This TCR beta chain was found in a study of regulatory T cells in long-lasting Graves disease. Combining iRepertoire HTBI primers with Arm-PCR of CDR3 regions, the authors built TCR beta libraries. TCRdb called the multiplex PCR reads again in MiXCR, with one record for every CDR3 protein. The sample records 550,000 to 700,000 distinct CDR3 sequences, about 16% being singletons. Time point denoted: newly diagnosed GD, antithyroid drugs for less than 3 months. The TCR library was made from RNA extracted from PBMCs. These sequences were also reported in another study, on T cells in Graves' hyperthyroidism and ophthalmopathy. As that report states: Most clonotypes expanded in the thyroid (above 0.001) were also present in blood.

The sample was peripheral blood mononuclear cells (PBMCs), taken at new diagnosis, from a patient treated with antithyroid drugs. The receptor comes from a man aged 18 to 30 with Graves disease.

The CDR3 nucleotides are TGTGCCAGCAGACCCACAGGGGTAGCTGAAGCTTTCTTT. Translation gives CASRPTGVAEAFF. This chain uses TRBV5-4 with TRBJ1-1, with TRBD1 matching 7 bases. This CDR3 is 13 amino acids long. Germline V gives CDR1 SGHNT, CDR2 YYREEE (reference sequence). V lost 5 bases, J lost 6 bases, and 7 bases stayed unmatched. The variable domain in full, completed from reference TRBV5-4 and TRBJ1-1, reads ETGVTQSPTHLIKTRGQQVTLRCSSQSGHNTVSWYQQALGQGPQFIFQYYREEENGRGNFPPRFSGLQFPNYSSELNVNALELDDSALYLCASRPTGVAEAFFGQGTRLTVV.